The 6 T cell receptor beta chains presented below share a single source sample, sequenced in a study of blood T cell repertoires in COVID-19. The data were produced by immunoSEQ multiplex PCR, yet TCRdb's version contains in-frame clones alone and is incomplete. This sample has 55,000 to 70,000 clones, with over 70% found just once. The specimen was peripheral blood. These receptors came from a human donor in a cohort sampled during active COVID-19.

This clone has a handful of counts. This specimen includes other DNA sequences encoding the same CDR3. This chain uses TRBV28 with TRBJ2-7; 13 bases are a match to TRBD2. V was pared by 5 bases and J by 6 bases, with 4 bases of the junction left unmatched. Germline lookup yields CDR1 MDHEN and CDR2 SYDVKM. The CDR3 covers 14 residues. The DNA of the CDR3 is TGTGCCAGCAGTCTGACTAGCGGGAGGTTCGAGCAGTACTTC. Protein sequence: CASSLTSGRFEQYF.

The sample holds one count of this clone. The chain has TRBV7-6 and TRBJ2-7, with 16 bases fitting TRBD2. The germline gives CDR1 SGHVS, CDR2 FNYEAQ. J lost 5 bases, V lost 5 bases, and 15 bases had no gene match. CDR3 length: 19 residues. The CDR3 region has the DNA TGTGCCAGCAGCCCTTTGGGGGAACCGGGACTAGCGGGAGGGAACGAGCAGTACTTC. Translation gives CASSPLGEPGLAGGNEQYF.

A word on this clone: Other DNA sequences in the same sample also yield this CDR3. J is TRBJ1-1 and V is TRBV18; 7 bases are a match to TRBD1. There are 14 residues in the CDR3. The germline V gene has CDR1 KGHSH and CDR2 LQKENI. Germline trimming cut 1 base from V and 1 base from J; bases unmatched to any gene: 0. The CDR3, as DNA: TGTGCCAGCTCACCACAGGGGGCGAACACTGAAGCTTTCTTT. Its protein is CASSPQGANTEAFF.

This chain connects TRBV11-1 to TRBJ1-1; D unclear. The CDR3 has 12 amino acids. V was shortened by 5 bases and J by 5 bases, with 9 bases between the two germline ends. Germline lookup yields CDR1 SGHAT and CDR2 FQDESV (reference sequence). CDR3 DNA sequence: TGTGCCAGCAGCCATCGGTGGACTGAAGCTTTCTTT. This encodes CASSHRWTEAFF.

The V gene is TRBV6-5, the J gene TRBJ1-5, with TRBD1 matching over 8 bases. CDR1 and CDR2 (germline): MNHEY, SVGAGI. The CDR3 length is 15 residues. V was pared by 10 bases and J by 0 bases, with 8 bases of the junction left unmatched. The CDR3 region is CATTDRDLSNQPQHF. As DNA, the CDR3 is TGTGCCACCACGGACAGGGACCTTAGCAATCAGCCCCAGCATTTT.

This chain connects TRBV10-3 to TRBJ2-7, with a weak D call TRBD1 (6 bases). The CDR3 runs to 14 residues. Germline V lookup: CDR1 ENHRY, CDR2 SYGVKD. Trimming pared 8 bases from V and 0 bases from J, leaving 14 bases between. The CDR3 sequence is CAISPPDSSYEQYF. CDR3 nucleotides: TGTGCCATCTCGCCCCCGGACAGCTCCTACGAGCAGTACTTC.